This T cell receptor (beta chain) was retrieved from a study of blood T cell repertoires in COVID-19. In the study overall: Acute and convalescent COVID-19 specimens originated in the United States, Italy and Spain.

This clone was seen a handful of times. Participants were placed into cohorts based on the clinical history they reported. Produced via immunoSEQ multiplex PCR; TCRdb's table is partial and in-frame only. Among about 400,000 clones listed, roughly 86% were seen once. V dropped 1 base and J dropped 1; count of bases not matched to a gene: 7. Per the germline V gene, CDR1 is SGHTS and CDR2 is YDEGEE. The CDR3 consists of 16 residues. The chain is built from TRBV5-8 and TRBJ1-1; TRBD1 matches at 7 bases. Sequencing was done on a sample of PBMCs or T cells enriched from blood (not recorded which). The sequence was collected from a woman aged 40-49 years with acute COVID-19. The CDR3 coding sequence is TGTGCCAGCAGCTTGCGGGCAGGGGGTACGAACACTGAAGCTTTCTTT. Encoded protein: CASSLRAGGTNTEAFF.